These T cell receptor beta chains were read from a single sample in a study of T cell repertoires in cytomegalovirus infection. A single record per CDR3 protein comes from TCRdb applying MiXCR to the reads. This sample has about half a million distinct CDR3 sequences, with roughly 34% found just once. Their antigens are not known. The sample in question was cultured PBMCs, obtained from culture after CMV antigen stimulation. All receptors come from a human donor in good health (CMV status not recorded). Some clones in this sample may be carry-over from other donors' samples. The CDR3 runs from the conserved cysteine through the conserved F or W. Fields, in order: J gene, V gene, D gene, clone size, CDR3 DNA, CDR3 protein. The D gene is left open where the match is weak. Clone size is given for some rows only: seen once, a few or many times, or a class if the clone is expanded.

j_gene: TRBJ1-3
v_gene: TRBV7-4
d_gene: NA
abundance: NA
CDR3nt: TGTGCCAGCAGCTTAGGAGTCACAGAGAGCTCTGGAAACACCATATATTTT
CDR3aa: CASSLGVTESSGNTIYF

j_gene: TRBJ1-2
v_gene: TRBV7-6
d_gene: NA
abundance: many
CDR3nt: TGTGCCAGCAGCCGGGAATCGGCAGATATTAGAGGCTACACCTTC
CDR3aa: CASSRESADIRGYTF

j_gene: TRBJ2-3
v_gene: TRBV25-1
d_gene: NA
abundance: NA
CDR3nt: TGTGCCAGCAAGTCTAGCGGCACAGATACGCAGTATTTT
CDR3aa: CASKSSGTDTQYF

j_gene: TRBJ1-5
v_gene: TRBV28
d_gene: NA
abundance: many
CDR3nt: TGTGCCAGCAGTTTTTCACTTTCGGGGGTTCAGCCCCAGCATTTT
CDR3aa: CASSFSLSGVQPQHF

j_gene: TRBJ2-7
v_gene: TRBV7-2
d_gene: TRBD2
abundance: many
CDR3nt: TGTGCCAGCAGCACTAGCGGGTGGGACCCCTACGAGCAGTACTTC
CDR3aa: CASSTSGWDPYEQYF

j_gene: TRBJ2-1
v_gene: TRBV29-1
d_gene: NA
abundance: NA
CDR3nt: TGCAGCGTTGGTAGCCCCAATAAAGGGGAGCAGTTCTTC
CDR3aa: CSVGSPNKGEQFF

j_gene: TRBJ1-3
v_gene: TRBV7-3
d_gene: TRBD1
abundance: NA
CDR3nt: TGTGCCAGCAGCCCAAAACGGACAGGGGGACCTGGAAACACCATATATTTT
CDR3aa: CASSPKRTGGPGNTIYF

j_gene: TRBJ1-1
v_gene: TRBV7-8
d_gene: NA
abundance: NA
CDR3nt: TGTGCCAGCAGCTCCCCCGGGGGGGGAGGGGACACTGAAGCTTTCTTT
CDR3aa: CASSSPGGGGDTEAFF

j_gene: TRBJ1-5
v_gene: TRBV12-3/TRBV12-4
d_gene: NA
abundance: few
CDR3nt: TGTGCCAGCAGTTTGTGGACGGGACATCAGCCCCAGCATTTT
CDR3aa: CASSLWTGHQPQHF

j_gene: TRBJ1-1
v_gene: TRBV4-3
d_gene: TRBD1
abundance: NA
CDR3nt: TGCGCCAGCAGCCAAGAACAGGGGGTGAACACTGAAGCTTTCTTT
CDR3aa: CASSQEQGVNTEAFF

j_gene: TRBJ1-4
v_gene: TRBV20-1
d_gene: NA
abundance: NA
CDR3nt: TGCAGTGCTAGGGGGGCTAATGAAAAACTGTTTTTT
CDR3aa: CSARGANEKLFF

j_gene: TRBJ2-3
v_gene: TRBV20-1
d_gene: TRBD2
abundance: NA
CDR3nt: TGCAGTGCTAGAGACACTAGCGGCAGCACAGATACGCAGTATTTT
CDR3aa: CSARDTSGSTDTQYF

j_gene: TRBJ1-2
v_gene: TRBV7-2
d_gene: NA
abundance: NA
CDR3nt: TGTGCCAGCAGCTTAAAGGGGGAGAACTATGGCTACACCTTC
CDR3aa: CASSLKGENYGYTF

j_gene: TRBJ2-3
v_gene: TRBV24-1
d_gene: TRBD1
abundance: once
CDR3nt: TGTGCCACCAGTGATCCGACAGGGCCCAAGACAGATACGCAGTATTTT
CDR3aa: CATSDPTGPKTDTQYF

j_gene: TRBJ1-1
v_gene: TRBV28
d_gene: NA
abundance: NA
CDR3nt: TGTGCCAGCAGTTTATTTCCTGGGGTGAACACTGAAGCTTTCTTT
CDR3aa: CASSLFPGVNTEAFF

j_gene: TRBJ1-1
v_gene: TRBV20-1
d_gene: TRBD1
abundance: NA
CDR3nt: TGCAGTGCCGACAGGGGAAGGGAAACTGAAGCTTTCTTT
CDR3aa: CSADRGRETEAFF

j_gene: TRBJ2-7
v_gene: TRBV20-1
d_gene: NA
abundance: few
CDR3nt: TGCAGTGCTAGATTTAAGGGGCAGCCCTACGAGCAGTACTTC
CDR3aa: CSARFKGQPYEQYF

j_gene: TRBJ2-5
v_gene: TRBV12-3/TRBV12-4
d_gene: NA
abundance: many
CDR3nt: TGTGCCAGCAGTTTAGCGCGGCTAGAACTCCAAGAGACCCAGTACTTC
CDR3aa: CASSLARLELQETQYF

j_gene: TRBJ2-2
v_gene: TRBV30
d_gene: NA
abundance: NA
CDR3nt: TGTGCCTGGATCCGGAGGACGGGGGTTGGCACCGGGGAGCTGTTTTTT
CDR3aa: CAWIRRTGVGTGELFF

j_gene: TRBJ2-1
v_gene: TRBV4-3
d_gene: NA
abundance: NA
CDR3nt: TGCGCCAGCAGCCAAGATCATTCTAGCGCGGGTGAGCAGTTCTTC
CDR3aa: CASSQDHSSAGEQFF